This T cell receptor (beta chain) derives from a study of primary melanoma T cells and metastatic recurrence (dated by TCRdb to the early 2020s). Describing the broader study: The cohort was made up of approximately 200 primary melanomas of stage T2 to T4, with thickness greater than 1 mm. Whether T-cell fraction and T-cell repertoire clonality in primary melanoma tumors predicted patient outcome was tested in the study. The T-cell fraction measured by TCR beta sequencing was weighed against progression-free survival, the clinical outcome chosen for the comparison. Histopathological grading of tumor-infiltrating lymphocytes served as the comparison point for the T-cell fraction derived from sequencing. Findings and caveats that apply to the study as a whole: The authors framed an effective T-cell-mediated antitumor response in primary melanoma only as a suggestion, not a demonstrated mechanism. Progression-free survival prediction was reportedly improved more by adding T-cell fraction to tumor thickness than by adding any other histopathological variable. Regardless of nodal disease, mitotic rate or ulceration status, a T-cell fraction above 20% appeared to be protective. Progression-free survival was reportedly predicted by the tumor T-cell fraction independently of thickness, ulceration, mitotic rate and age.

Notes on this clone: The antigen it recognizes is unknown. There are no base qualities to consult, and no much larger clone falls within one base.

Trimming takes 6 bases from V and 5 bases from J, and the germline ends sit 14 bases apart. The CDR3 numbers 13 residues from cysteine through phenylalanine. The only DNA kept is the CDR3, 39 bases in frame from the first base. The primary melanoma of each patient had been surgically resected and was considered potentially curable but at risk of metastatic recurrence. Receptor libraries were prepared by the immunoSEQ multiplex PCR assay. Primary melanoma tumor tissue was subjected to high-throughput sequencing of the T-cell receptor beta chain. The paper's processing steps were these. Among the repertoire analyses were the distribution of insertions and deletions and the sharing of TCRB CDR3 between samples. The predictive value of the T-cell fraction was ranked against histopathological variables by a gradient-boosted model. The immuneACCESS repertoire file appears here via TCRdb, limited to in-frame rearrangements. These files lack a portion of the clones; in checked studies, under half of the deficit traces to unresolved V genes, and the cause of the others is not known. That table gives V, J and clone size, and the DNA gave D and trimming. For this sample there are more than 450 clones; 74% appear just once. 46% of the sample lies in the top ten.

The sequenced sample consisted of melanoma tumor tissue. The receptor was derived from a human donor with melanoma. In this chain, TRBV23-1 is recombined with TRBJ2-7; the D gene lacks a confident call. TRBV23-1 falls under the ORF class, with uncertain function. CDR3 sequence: CASSLWSRNEQYF. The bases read TGCGCCAGCAGCTTGTGGTCGAGGAACGAGCAGTACTTC.